The rows below give T cell receptor beta chains drawn from one sample of a study of blood T cell repertoires in COVID-19. The repertoire was sequenced with immunoSEQ multiplex PCR; TCRdb's copy has only in-frame clones and lacks some. The sample holds about 280,000 clones, about 90% seen once. The sequenced material came from peripheral blood. These receptors originate from a woman in her 30s with COVID-19, enrolled during active disease. Each CDR3 is given with its conserved first and last residue. D genes are given only for firm matches. Expanded clones are given a class, and other clones once, few, many or no size at all.

clone_size j_call d_call v_call cdr3_aa cdr3_nt
. TRBJ1-1 . TRBV28 CASRAQPSTEAFF TGTGCCAGCAGAGCACAGCCTTCCACTGAAGCTTTCTTT
. TRBJ1-3 TRBD1 TRBV28 CASLTRRGTGGNTIYF TGTGCCAGCCTTACCCGGAGGGGGACAGGTGGAAACACCATATATTTT
few TRBJ1-2 . TRBV10-3 CAISPGISGGEGYTF TGTGCCATCAGCCCAGGTATAAGTGGAGGGGAAGGCTACACCTTC
. TRBJ2-3 . TRBV24-1 CATSEGGGRSDLYTQYF TGTGCCACCAGTGAGGGAGGGGGGCGCAGCGACTTATATACGCAGTATTTT
. TRBJ2-7 . TRBV30 CAWNLARQPIQYF TGTGCCTGGAATCTAGCGCGCCAACCAATCCAGTACTTC
. TRBJ1-1 . TRBV30 CAWSVGGRGHLNPEAFF TGTGCCTGGAGTGTAGGCGGTAGGGGCCATCTGAACCCTGAAGCTTTCTTT
. TRBJ2-1 . TRBV5-6 CASSQGGGPYNEQFF TGTGCCAGCAGCCAGGGGGGAGGCCCATACAATGAGCAGTTCTTC
once TRBJ2-1 TRBD2 TRBV19 CASSRTASGSASYNEQFF TGTGCCAGTAGTAGAACGGCTAGCGGGAGTGCGTCCTACAATGAGCAGTTCTTC
. TRBJ2-1 . TRBV7-7 CASSPRSAGSYNEQFF TGTGCTAGCAGCCCCAGGAGCGCGGGTTCCTACAATGAGCAGTTCTTC
. TRBJ1-5 . TRBV6-5 CASRSGGGGNQPQHF TGTGCCAGCCGATCCGGGGGGGGCGGCAATCAGCCCCAGCATTTT
. TRBJ2-2 TRBD1 TRBV5-4 CASSSPGQAPNTGELFF TGTGCCAGCAGCTCCCCGGGACAGGCCCCGAACACCGGGGAGCTGTTTTTT
. TRBJ1-2 . TRBV11-2 CASSTTGFGYTF TGTGCCAGCAGCACTACAGGGTTTGGCTACACCTTC
. TRBJ2-2 . TRBV7-2 CASTQFGGTGELFF TGTGCCAGCACCCAATTCGGGGGCACCGGGGAGCTGTTTTTT
. TRBJ2-5 TRBD2 TRBV7-2 CASSLALLAGGRETQYF TGTGCCAGCAGCTTAGCCCTACTAGCGGGAGGAAGAGAGACCCAGTACTTC
. TRBJ1-2 . TRBV3-1/TRBV3-2 CASSQSGVDGYTF TGTGCCAGCAGCCAATCAGGGGTTGATGGCTACACCTTC
. TRBJ2-3 . TRBV28 CASSLWGARAKDTQYF TGTGCCAGCAGTTTATGGGGGGCTAGGGCCAAAGATACGCAGTATTTT
. TRBJ2-2 TRBD1 TRBV7-3 CASSPNRDRGHVGELFF TGTGCCAGCAGCCCGAACCGGGACAGGGGGCATGTCGGGGAGCTGTTTTTT
. TRBJ2-1 . TRBV19 CASSLLALFNEQFF TGTGCCAGTAGTCTGCTGGCCCTCTTCAATGAGCAGTTCTTC
. TRBJ1-1 TRBD1 TRBV7-9 CASSPGTGRYQNTEAFF TGTGCCAGCAGCCCAGGGACAGGCCGATACCAAAACACTGAAGCTTTCTTT
. TRBJ1-5 . TRBV3-1/TRBV3-2 CASSQSNRRSNQPQHF TGTGCCAGCAGCCAATCTAACAGAAGGAGCAATCAGCCCCAGCATTTT
. TRBJ2-1 . TRBV27 CASSLSQGPYNEQFF TGTGCCAGCAGTTTATCGCAGGGGCCCTACAATGAGCAGTTCTTC
. TRBJ1-1 TRBD1 TRBV19 CASKGDRNTEAFF TGTGCCAGTAAAGGGGACAGGAACACTGAAGCTTTCTTT
. TRBJ2-3 . TRBV7-7 CASSLASSSDTQYF TGTGCTAGCAGCTTAGCGTCTAGTTCAGATACGCAGTATTTT